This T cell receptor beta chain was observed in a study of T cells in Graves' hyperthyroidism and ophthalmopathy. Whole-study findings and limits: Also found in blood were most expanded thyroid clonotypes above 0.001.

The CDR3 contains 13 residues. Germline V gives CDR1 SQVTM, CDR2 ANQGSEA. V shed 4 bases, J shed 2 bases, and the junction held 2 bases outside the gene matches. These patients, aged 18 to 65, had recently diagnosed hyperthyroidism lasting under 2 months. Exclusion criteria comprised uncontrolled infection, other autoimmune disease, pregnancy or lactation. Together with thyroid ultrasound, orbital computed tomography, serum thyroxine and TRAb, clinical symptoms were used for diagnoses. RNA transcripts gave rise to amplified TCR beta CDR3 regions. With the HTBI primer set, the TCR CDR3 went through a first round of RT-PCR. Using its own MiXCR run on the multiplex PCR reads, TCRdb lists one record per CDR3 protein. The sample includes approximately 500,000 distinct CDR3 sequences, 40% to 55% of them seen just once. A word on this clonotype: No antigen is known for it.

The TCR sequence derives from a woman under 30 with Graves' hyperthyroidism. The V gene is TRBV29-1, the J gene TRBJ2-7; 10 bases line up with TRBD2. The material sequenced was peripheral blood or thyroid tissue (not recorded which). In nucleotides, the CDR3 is TGCAGCGTTGGAGGACTAGCGGCCTACGAGCAGTACTTC. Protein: CSVGGLAAYEQYF.